The 21 T cell receptor beta chains below were found in one sample sequenced in a study of T cells in Graves' hyperthyroidism and ophthalmopathy. Authors of the study amplified TCR beta CDR3 regions from RNA transcripts. Primed by the HTBI set, a first-round RT-PCR was run on the TCR CDR3. MiXCR was run by TCRdb on the multiplex PCR reads, yielding one entry per CDR3 protein. Altogether 750,000 to 900,000 distinct CDR3 sequences are present, about 38% being singletons, with the ten largest covering about 9%. Input material: blood. These receptors originate from a man younger than 35 with Graves' hyperthyroidism.

The chain combines TRBV15 with TRBJ2-2; D may match TRBD1 or TRBD2 (6 bases each). This CDR3 has 15 residues. Trimming pared 3 bases from V and 2 bases from J, leaving 10 bases between. Germline CDR1 LNHNV, CDR2 YYDKDF (reference sequence). The CDR3 DNA is TGTGCCACCAGCAGGGAGGGGGGCAACACCGGGGAGCTGTTTTTT. Its protein is CATSREGGNTGELFF.

This clonotype is medium-sized within its sample. The chain uses TRBV29-1 and TRBJ1-1; D not resolved. Trimming stripped 7 bases from V and 2 bases from J, with 11 bases between. The CDR3 covers 12 residues. The germline V gene encodes CDR1 SQVTM and CDR2 ANQGSEA. CDR3 in amino acids: CSGLPTNTEAFF. The CDR3 DNA reads as TGCAGCGGTCTCCCCACAAACACTGAAGCTTTCTTT. Drawing the rest from reference TRBV29-1 and TRBJ1-1, the complete variable domain is SAVISQKPSRDICQRGTSLTIQCQVDSQVTMMFWYRQQPGQSLTLIATANQGSEATYESGFVIDKFPISRPNLTFSTLTVSNMSPEDSSIYLCSGLPTNTEAFFGQGTRLTVV.

The V gene is TRBV7-3, the J gene TRBJ2-5; D remains ambiguous. CDR1 SGHTA and CDR2 FQGTGA come from the germline V gene. V lost 5 bases and J 11 bases, leaving 6 bases between the germline ends. The CDR3 is 9 residues long. The CDR3 nucleotides read TGTGCCAGCAGCCATGGACAGTACTTC. Translation gives CASSHGQYF.

V gene TRBV6-5 combines with J gene TRBJ1-6; no definite D call. Per germline, CDR1 MNHEY and CDR2 SVGAGI. The CDR3 spans 14 residues. V was trimmed by 8 bases and J by 9 bases, leaving 17 bases between them. CDR3 DNA sequence: TGTGCCAGCTCAGAAGAGCTAGGAGGTTCACCCCTCCACTTT. This encodes CASSEELGGSPLHF.

This clonotype was recorded at least ten times. V usage is TRBV15 and J usage is TRBJ1-1, with unresolved D. The V gene's germline CDR1 is LNHNV and CDR2 YYDKDF (reference sequence). CDR3 length equals 15 residues. V gave up 0 bases and J gave up 0 bases, with 8 bases separating them. The CDR3, as DNA: TGTGCCACCAGCAGAGATACGGATTTGAACACTGAAGCTTTCTTT. Translated: CATSRDTDLNTEAFF.

The chain recombines TRBV12-3 or TRBV12-4 with TRBJ1-1; the match to TRBD1 covers 7 bases. This CDR3 comprises 14 residues. Trimming took 3 bases from V and 5 from J; bases not matched to a gene: 6. Written as DNA, the CDR3 is TGTGCCAGCAGTTTCGAAGGGGGCTTTACTGAAGCTTTCTTT. Protein sequence: CASSFEGGFTEAFF.

The V and J genes are TRBV4-1 and TRBJ2-2; D ambiguous. The CDR3 contains 15 residues. The germline V gene has CDR1 MGHRA and CDR2 YSYEKL. The germline V and J ends were trimmed by 1 base and 1 base, with 7 bases remaining between them. This CDR3 reads CASSQAWGNTGELFF. DNA for the CDR3: TGCGCCAGCAGCCAAGCCTGGGGGAACACCGGGGAGCTGTTTTTT.

As concerns this clonotype: This may stem from a read error, because a much larger clone lies one nucleotide away. The chain couples TRBV6-6 to TRBJ1-3; D call uncertain. Germline CDR1 is MNHNY and CDR2 is SVGAGI (reference sequence). The CDR3 has 13 residues. This CDR3 reads CTSSPAYGNTIYF. The DNA for the CDR3 is TGTACCAGCAGCCCGGCATATGGAAACACCATATATTTT.

The chain combines TRBV20-1 with TRBJ2-7; D possibly corresponds to TRBD2 (6 bases). The length of the CDR3 is 13 residues. From germline, CDR1 is DFQATT and CDR2 SNEGSKA (reference sequence). Trimming cost V 3 bases and J 5 bases, with 14 bases left between them. DNA of the CDR3: TGCAGTGCTAGGGTTTACACTAGCAACGAGCAGTACTTC. The encoded protein is CSARVYTSNEQYF.

Only a few counts were recorded for this clonotype. V is TRBV2 and J is TRBJ2-7, with 8 bases fitting TRBD2. The CDR3 length is 17 residues. Germline assignment: CDR1 SNHLY and CDR2 FYNNEI. Trimming took 5 bases from V and 7 from J; bases not matched to a gene: 19. The CDR3 DNA reads TGTGCCAGCAGTCCCGGGACCCCAAGCGGGAGTGTCAAGGAGCAGTACTTC. Translating it yields CASSPGTPSGSVKEQYF. Drawing the rest from reference TRBV2 and TRBJ2-7, the complete variable domain is EPEVTQTPSHQVTQMGQEVILRCVPISNHLYFYWYRQILGQKVEFLVSFYNNEISEKSEIFDDQFSVERPDGSNFTLKIRSTKLEDSAMYFCASSPGTPSGSVKEQYFGPGTRLTVT.

Of note for this clonotype: At one boundary the junction diverges from the germline segment, which might be a read error. The chain couples TRBV7-7 to TRBJ1-2, with D unresolved. CDR3 length: 13 amino acids. Germline CDR1 SSHAT, CDR2 FNYEAQ (reference sequence). DNA for the CDR3: TGTGCTAGCAGCTTTTCGATGAGCTATGGCTACACCTTC. As protein: CASSFSMSYGYTF.

This clonotype occurred many times. The chain couples TRBV29-1 to TRBJ2-6; D gene unclear. Trimming took off 6 bases at V and 1 base at J, with 7 bases between the two ends. Germline CDR1 SQVTM, CDR2 ANQGSEA. The CDR3 spans 13 residues. The CDR3 DNA reads as TGCAGCGTCGGAATTTCTGGGGCCAACGTCCTGACTTTC. Protein product: CSVGISGANVLTF.

To note about this clonotype: One junction end disagrees with the germline gene, perhaps due to a read error. The chain combines TRBV6-1 with TRBJ1-5; D might be TRBD1 (5 bases). CDR1 and CDR2 (germline): MNHNS, SASEGT. CDR3 length: 16 amino acids. CDR3 sequence reads: CAGSERAGPSNQPQHF. Written as DNA, the CDR3 is TGTGCCGGCAGTGAAAGGGCAGGGCCCTCGAATCAGCCCCAGCATTTT.

This clonotype was detected ten times or more. The V gene is TRBV12-3 or TRBV12-4, the J gene TRBJ1-4, with TRBD1 matching 7 bases. This CDR3 is 14 amino acids long. The ends lost 6 bases at V and 8 bases at J; junction bases unmatched: 9. The CDR3 bases are TGTGCCAGCAGCACAAACAGGGGCCGGGAAAAACTGTTTTTT. Translation: CASSTNRGREKLFF.

In its sample, this clonotype was seen many times. V usage is TRBV20-1 and J usage is TRBJ1-5; D is unresolved. V was cut by 0 bases and J by 4 bases, with 7 bases left in between. The CDR3 contains 13 residues. Germline V gene sequence: CDR1 DFQATT, CDR2 SNEGSKA (reference sequence). The CDR3 reads CSAREAENQPQHF. CDR3 DNA sequence: TGCAGTGCTAGAGAGGCAGAGAATCAGCCCCAGCATTTT.

The chain employs TRBV5-1 and TRBJ2-7; 10 positions agree with TRBD2. Germline trimming cut 0 bases from V and 13 bases from J; bases unmatched to any gene: 1. Germline-derived CDR1 and CDR2 are SGHRS and YFSETQ. The CDR3 consists of 11 residues. The CDR3 sequence is CASSLGTSGYF. CDR3 bases: TGCGCCAGCAGCTTGGGGACTAGCGGATACTTC. The full variable domain, its missing parts supplied by reference TRBV5-1 and TRBJ2-7, is KAGVTQTPRYLIKTRGQQVTLSCSPISGHRSVSWYQQTPGQGLQFLFEYFSETQRNKGNFPGRFSGRQFSNSRSEMNVSTLELGDSALYLCASSLGTSGYFGPGTRLTVT.

The chain has TRBV10-3 and TRBJ1-1; D is undetermined. The CDR3 loop spans 13 amino acids. Germline assignment: CDR1 ENHRY and CDR2 SYGVKD. Trimming removed 10 bases from V and 5 bases from J, with 17 bases in between. In DNA form, the CDR3 reads TGTGCCAGCAGCGTAGGGAGCGATACTGAAGCTTTCTTT. Its protein is CASSVGSDTEAFF.

The chain combines TRBV29-1 with TRBJ2-1; no definite D call. V was pared by 7 bases and J by 6 bases, with 16 bases between. The V gene's germline CDR1 is SQVTM and CDR2 ANQGSEA. The CDR3 is 13 amino acids. As DNA, the CDR3 is TGCAGCGGATTCAGTGGGCGAGGCAATGAGCAGTTCTTC. The encoded protein is CSGFSGRGNEQFF.

This clonotype turned up a few times. The chain joins TRBV9 to TRBJ2-2; 7 positions agree with TRBD1. Germline CDR1 SGDLS, CDR2 YYNGEE. The trim removed 4 bases at V and 5 bases at J, leaving 8 bases unmatched. There are 15 residues in the CDR3. CDR3 in DNA: TGTGCCAGCAGCACCGGGACAGATTCGACCGGGGAGCTGTTTTTT. Translating it yields CASSTGTDSTGELFF.

This clonotype has only one observation. The V and J genes are TRBV6-5 and TRBJ2-2; no firm D call. The V and J ends lost 7 bases and 6 bases respectively, with 6 bases between them. CDR1 and CDR2 from the germline V gene are MNHEY and SVGAGI. The CDR3 has 11 amino acids. The CDR3 loop reads CASKVAGELFF. In nucleotides, the CDR3 is TGTGCCAGCAAAGTCGCCGGGGAGCTGTTTTTT.

On this clonotype: A much larger clone sits a single nucleotide away, making a read error possible. The chain is built from TRBV10-3 and TRBJ2-7, with TRBD1 matching over 9 bases. There are 13 residues in the CDR3. The junction had 7 bases not matched to a gene; V was cut back by 11 bases and J by 2 bases. CDR1 ENHRY and CDR2 SYGVKD come from the germline V gene. The CDR3 sequence is CAARTGEPYEQYF. CDR3 coding DNA: TGTGCCGCCAGGACAGGGGAGCCCTACGAGCAGTACTTC.